This T cell receptor beta chain stems from a study of blood T cell repertoires in COVID-19. Study-wide context: Collection of acute and convalescent COVID-19 samples took place in the United States, Italy and Spain.

Original processing methods: The authors estimated nucleated cell counts from reference gene primer amplification. Measured with immunoSEQ multiplex PCR; TCRdb has only the in-frame clones, and not every one. The V and J calls and clone size are taken from that table; D and trimming were inferred from the DNA. Of roughly 160,000 clones listed, approximately 88% are singletons. The study drew participants aged about 18 to 90 years from about two dozen US areas. Participants reported their clinical history, and cohort assignment relied on those reports. Trimming cost V 3 bases and J 2 bases; bases outside gene matches: 4. CDR3 length: 14 amino acids. The germline V gene encodes CDR1 SGHDT and CDR2 YYEEEE.

This chain joins TRBV5-6 and TRBJ1-2; the match to TRBD1 covers 7 bases. This receptor was identified in a woman in her sixties who had recovered from COVID-19. Sequencing was done on a sample of PBMCs or T cells enriched from blood (not recorded which). CDR3 sequence (DNA): TGTGCCAGCAGCTACCAGACAGGGAACTATGGCTACACCTTC. Protein: CASSYQTGNYGYTF.